This paragraph covers one TCR beta chain sequence. Together with a sample-barcoded 5' primer, a J-beta primer mix was included in a second PCR lasting about 7 to 11 cycles. Each single sample gave us at least 2.5 million CDR3-containing paired-end reads. Each CDR3 protein is one row after TCRdb ran MiXCR on the 5' RACE reads. The sample yields roughly 1.4 million distinct CDR3 sequences, roughly 60% seen once. Germline assignment: CDR1 ENHRY and CDR2 SYGVKD. With V trimmed by 4 bases and J by 3 bases, 5 bases remained unmatched. CDR3 size: 15 residues. This specimen belongs to a study of blood T cells in healthy people across ages.

Sequenced sample: blood. The sequence was obtained from a man aged 18 to 30 in good health. The gene calls are TRBV10-3 and TRBJ2-7; 11 bases match TRBD1. The CDR3 coding sequence is TGTGCCATCAGTGGAGGGACAGGGGGGTACTACGAGCAGTACTTC. Translated: CAISGGTGGYYEQYF.